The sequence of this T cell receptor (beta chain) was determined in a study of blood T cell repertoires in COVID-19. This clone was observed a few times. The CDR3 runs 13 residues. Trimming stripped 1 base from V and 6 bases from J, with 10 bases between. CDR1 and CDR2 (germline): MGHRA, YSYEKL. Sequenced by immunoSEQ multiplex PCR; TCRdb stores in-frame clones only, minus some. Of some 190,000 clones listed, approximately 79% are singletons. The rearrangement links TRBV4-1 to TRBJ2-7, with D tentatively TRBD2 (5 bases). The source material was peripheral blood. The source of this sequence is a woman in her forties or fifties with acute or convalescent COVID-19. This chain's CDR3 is CASSQVSSREQYF. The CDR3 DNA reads TGCGCCAGCAGCCAAGTTTCTAGCCGCGAGCAGTACTTC.